The 27 T cell receptor beta chains below all came from one sample that was sequenced in a study of read filtering for tumor transcriptome and immune sequencing. From 400 to 450 ng of RNA, a library with molecular barcoded alpha/delta and beta/gamma adaptors was made. TCRdb reprocessed the reads via MiXCR and lists one record per CDR3 protein. The table shows roughly 59,000 distinct CDR3 sequences, with 15% to 20% occurring only once. The sequenced material came from a population of CD138-negative cells sorted from bone marrow. The source of these receptors is a donor at least 40 years old with multiple myeloma.

V and J are TRBV7-2 and TRBJ2-7, with D perhaps TRBD1 or TRBD2 (5 bases each). The CDR3 extends over 14 amino acids. The germline V and J ends were trimmed by 2 bases and 2 bases, with 10 bases remaining between them. Germline CDR1 is SGHTA and CDR2 is FQGNSA. The CDR3 loop is CASSLRDAAYEQYF. CDR3 in DNA: TGTGCCAGCAGCTTAAGGGACGCCGCCTACGAGCAGTACTTC.

In regard to this clonotype: A much larger clone differs from this one at a single base, so this may be a read error. CDR3 DNA: TGTGCCAGCAGTTTAAACGGGGGGGAGCAGTACTTC. Protein: CASSLNGGEQYF. The V gene is TRBV28, the J gene TRBJ2-7, with 7 positions matching TRBD2. Germline V lookup: CDR1 MDHEN, CDR2 SYDVKM. Trimming removed 2 bases from V and 7 bases from J; junction bases left unmatched: 2. The CDR3 consists of 12 residues.

By proportion, this clonotype is medium-sized. A read error may produce the germline difference seen at one junction end. The CDR3 is CSAARQGRF. The CDR3 DNA sequence: TGCAGTGCCGCTAGACAGGGAAGATTT. This chain links TRBV20-1 with TRBJ1-1, with 7 bases identical to TRBD1. The CDR3 is 9 amino acids. Germline CDR1 is DFQATT and CDR2 is SNEGSKA (reference sequence).

This clonotype was counted ten times or more. The chain is built from TRBV29-1 and TRBJ2-3; a weak D match, TRBD2 (7 bases). The CDR3 has 14 residues. Trimming removed 6 bases at V and 4 bases at J, with 17 bases between. Germline V gives CDR1 SQVTM, CDR2 ANQGSEA. The CDR3 sequence: CSVGGGAGADTQYF. The CDR3 DNA follows: TGCAGCGTGGGAGGGGGAGCGGGTGCAGATACGCAGTATTTT.

This clonotype was detected many times. The chain has TRBV20-1 and TRBJ2-5; no reliable D call. Trimming left V 3 bases short and J 12 bases short, with 14 bases between. Germline-derived CDR1 and CDR2 are DFQATT and SNEGSKA (reference sequence). The CDR3 has 11 residues. CDR3 sequence: CSASNGVLEYF. CDR3 bases: TGCAGTGCTAGTAATGGCGTCTTAGAGTACTTC.

In this sample, this clonotype turned up many times. The chain carries TRBV6-1 and TRBJ1-1, with a weak D call TRBD1 (5 bases). Germline lookup yields CDR1 MNHNS and CDR2 SASEGT. The CDR3 consists of 13 residues. V was trimmed by 8 bases and J by 0 bases, leaving 10 bases between them. The CDR3 here is CASRGTVNTEAFF. The DNA of the CDR3 is TGTGCCAGCCGGGGGACGGTGAACACTGAAGCTTTCTTT.

The chain has TRBV6-1 and TRBJ1-1, with no clear D. CDR3 length: 14 residues. Per germline, CDR1 MNHNS and CDR2 SASEGT. V was clipped by 6 bases and J by 3 bases, with 14 bases between them. This chain's CDR3 is CASREIGRDTEAFF. As DNA, the CDR3 is TGTGCCAGCAGGGAGATAGGTCGAGACACTGAAGCTTTCTTT.

This clonotype was counted at least ten times. The chain has TRBV28 and TRBJ1-4; D call uncertain. This CDR3 has 14 amino acids. Trimming cost V 1 base and J 4 bases, with 7 bases left between them. The germline gives CDR1 MDHEN, CDR2 SYDVKM. CDR3 loop: CASSLSGYNEKLFF. In DNA, the CDR3 is TGTGCCAGCAGTTTATCCGGCTATAATGAAAAACTGTTTTTT. The complete variable domain, with remaining parts taken from reference TRBV28 and TRBJ1-4, reads DVKVTQSSRYLVKRTGEKVFLECVQDMDHENMFWYRQDPGLGLRLIYFSYDVKMKEKGDIPEGYSVSREKKERFSLILESASTNQTSMYLCASSLSGYNEKLFFGSGTQLSVL.

Comment on this clonotype: A single base separates this from a much larger clone, so it may be a read error. The CDR3 loop is CASSDQEEIQYF. In DNA, the CDR3 is TGCGCCAGCAGTGACCAGGAAGAGATCCAGTACTTC. The genes are TRBV10-1 and TRBJ2-5; D gene uncertain. The germline V gene encodes CDR1 WNHNN and CDR2 SYGVQD (reference sequence). This CDR3 region has 12 residues.

A note on this clonotype: A far larger clone is off by one base, so a read error is likely. The chain carries TRBV3-1 and TRBJ1-1, with D hard to call. The CDR3 contains 13 residues. The germline V gene encodes CDR1 LGHDT and CDR2 YNNKEL (reference sequence). The chain's CDR3 is CASSQRTFSPPHF. As DNA, the CDR3 is TGTGCCAGCAGCCAACGGACCTTCTCACCCCCCCACTTT.

This clonotype was counted ten times or more. DNA for the CDR3: TGTGCCAGCTCACCGCTACCTAACAGGTTCAAAGAGGACACTGAAGCTTTCTTT. Encoded protein: CASSPLPNRFKEDTEAFF. The V gene is TRBV18, the J gene TRBJ1-1, with a weak D call TRBD1 (5 bases). The CDR3 is 18 amino acids. Trimming took off 3 bases at V and 3 bases at J, with 23 bases between the two ends. From germline, CDR1 is KGHSH and CDR2 LQKENI.

This clonotype was counted many times. CDR3 nucleotide sequence: TGTGCCAGCAGCGCGAACATTTTAAAGACCCAGTACTTC. Amino acids: CASSANILKTQYF. The chain combines TRBV7-8 with TRBJ2-5; D ambiguous. Trimming removed 5 bases from V and 6 bases from J, with 13 bases in between. The CDR3 is 13 residues long. Looked up from germline, CDR1 is SGHVS and CDR2 is FQNEAQ.

Note on this clonotype: Given a much more abundant clone one base away, this may be a read error. The CDR3 nucleotides are TGTGCCAGCGGCGTTAGCGGGGGGGCCGCAACCACAGATACGCAGTATTTT. Its protein product is CASGVSGGAATTDTQYF. The V call is TRBV7-9, the J call TRBJ2-3; 11 bases are a match to TRBD2. Unmatched junction bases numbered 12, after V lost 8 bases and J lost 2 bases. CDR3 length: 17 residues. Germline V gives CDR1 SEHNR, CDR2 FQNEAQ (reference sequence).

This clonotype was recorded at least ten times. V is TRBV9 and J is TRBJ2-1; a weak D match, TRBD2 (5 bases). This CDR3 comprises 15 residues. Between the trimmed V and J ends, which lost 0 bases and 4 bases, there was a span of 11 bases. Looked up from germline, CDR1 is SGDLS and CDR2 is YYNGEE. Written as DNA, the CDR3 is TGTGCCAGCAGCGTAGCGGGAAGTATTTACAATGAGCAGTTCTTC. Translated: CASSVAGSIYNEQFF.

As to this clonotype: A read error may be the cause here, since a much bigger clone is one base away. The V gene is TRBV5-4, the J gene TRBJ2-3; TRBD2 agrees at 12 bases. V was pared by 4 bases and J by 5 bases, with 5 bases of the junction left unmatched. The CDR3 covers 15 residues. Germline loops: CDR1 SGHNT, CDR2 YYREEE (reference sequence). The CDR3 loop is CASSPSGGAVDTQYF. The CDR3 DNA reads TGTGCCAGCAGCCCTAGCGGGGGGGCCGTAGATACGCAGTATTTT.

This clonotype was recorded at least ten times. The CDR3 here is CATSDSTETQYF. The CDR3 nucleotides read TGTGCCACCAGTGATTCCACGGAGACCCAGTACTTC. V gene TRBV24-1 combines with J gene TRBJ2-5, with D uncertain. Trimming took 2 bases from V and 5 from J, leaving 5 bases between them. Germline CDR1 KGHDR, CDR2 SFDVKD. The CDR3 has 12 amino acids.

The chain employs TRBV12-3 or TRBV12-4 and TRBJ1-2; weak D call: TRBD1 (6 bases). The CDR3 sequence is 14 residues long. Trimming took off 3 bases at V and 7 bases at J, with 15 bases between the two ends. The CDR3 DNA follows: TGTGCCAGCAGTTTTAACAGGGCTAATTCTGGCTACACCTTC. Protein sequence: CASSFNRANSGYTF.

This clonotype has ten or more counts. This rearrangement joins TRBV28 to TRBJ2-1; possible D gene TRBD2, 6 bases. CDR3 length: 15 residues. CDR1 MDHEN and CDR2 SYDVKM come from the germline V gene. Trimming stripped 3 bases from V and 5 bases from J, with 14 bases between. CDR3 bases: TGTGCCAGCAGTTTCCCGGGACTCCCGAACAATGAGCAGTTCTTC. Amino acids: CASSFPGLPNNEQFF.

This clonotype has only a few counts. V is TRBV10-2 and J is TRBJ1-5; no reliable D call. This CDR3 is built from 14 residues. The ends were cut back, 4 bases at V and 5 bases at J, with 12 bases in the middle. From germline, CDR1 is WSHSY and CDR2 SAAADI. Here the CDR3 DNA reads TGCGCCAGCAGTGGGATGCAATTGTATCAGCCCCAGCATTTT. Translating it yields CASSGMQLYQPQHF.

The chain joins TRBV20-1 to TRBJ2-3; 10 positions agree with TRBD2. This CDR3 has 16 amino acids. The V gene's germline CDR1 is DFQATT and CDR2 SNEGSKA (reference sequence). After removal of 5 bases from V and 2 bases from J, the junction contained 10 bases not matched to a gene. The DNA for the CDR3 is TGCAGTGCTGTACCCAGACTAGCGGGTTACACAGATACGCAGTATTTT. This translates into CSAVPRLAGYTDTQYF.

This clonotype was counted many times. The chain couples TRBV10-3 to TRBJ2-7; tentatively, D is TRBD1 (6 bases). The CDR3 runs to 15 residues. Per the germline V gene, CDR1 is ENHRY and CDR2 is SYGVKD. V was pared by 2 bases and J by 0 bases, with 11 bases between. CDR3 coding DNA: TGTGCCATCAGTGAGGACAGGAAGAGCTCCTACGAGCAGTACTTC. This encodes CAISEDRKSSYEQYF.

This clonotype has at least ten counts. The chain recombines TRBV30 with TRBJ2-1, with TRBD1 matching 7 bases. J lost 7 bases, V lost 1 base, and 10 bases had no gene match. CDR1 is GTSNPN and CDR2 is SVGIG in the germline V gene (reference sequence). The CDR3 loop spans 15 amino acids. The CDR3 spells CAWSGKGGRTNEQFF. The CDR3 nucleotides are TGTGCCTGGAGTGGGAAAGGGGGCAGGACGAATGAGCAGTTCTTC.

A word on this clonotype: A much larger clone lies a single base off, so this may be a read error. The chain carries TRBV20-1 and TRBJ2-3; 12 nucleotides line up with TRBD2. CDR1 and CDR2 (germline): DFQATT, SNEGSKA (reference sequence). The junction had 8 bases not matched to a gene; V was cut back by 6 bases and J by 7 bases. The CDR3 contains 14 residues. CDR3 sequence: CSARTSGASNTQYF. CDR3 bases: TGCAGTGCACGGACTAGCGGGGCATCCAATACGCAGTATTTT.

CDR3 sequence: CSTQQRSGNTIYF. The DNA of the CDR3 is TGCAGTACTCAACAGAGATCTGGAAACACCATATATTTT. The chain is built from TRBV20-1 and TRBJ1-3; D is unclear. The CDR3 has 13 residues. Germline CDR1 and CDR2: DFQATT and SNEGSKA (reference sequence). The V end lost 8 bases, the J end lost 1 base, and 12 bases lay between the germline ends.

In its sample, this clonotype was seen many times. The chain has TRBV7-8 and TRBJ2-5, with D hard to call. V lost 1 base, J lost 5 bases, and 14 bases lay in between. The CDR3 is 15 residues long. Per the germline V gene, CDR1 is SGHVS and CDR2 is FQNEAQ. CDR3 region: CASSLVPGLGETQYF. CDR3 sequence (DNA): TGTGCCAGCAGCTTAGTTCCCGGGCTCGGGGAGACCCAGTACTTC.

This clonotype showed up many times. This sequence joins TRBV14 and TRBJ2-1, with D possibly matching TRBD2 (6 bases). Germline CDR1 SGHDN, CDR2 FVKESK. V was shortened by 4 bases and J by 3 bases, with 10 bases between the two germline ends. The CDR3 has 14 amino acids. The CDR3 coding sequence is TGTGCCAGCAGCCGGGACTCCGGCTACAATGAGCAGTTCTTC. As protein: CASSRDSGYNEQFF.

This clonotype was picked up many times. The rearrangement joins TRBV7-9 to TRBJ2-5; possible D gene TRBD1, 6 bases. The CDR3 totals 14 residues. The V gene's germline CDR1 is SEHNR and CDR2 FQNEAQ (reference sequence). V was trimmed by 5 bases and J by 0 bases, leaving 10 bases between them. The CDR3 loop reads CASSPDRYQETQYF. CDR3 coding DNA: TGTGCCAGCAGCCCGGACAGATACCAAGAGACCCAGTACTTC.